These 7 T cell receptor beta chains share one sample of origin, sequenced in a study of T cell responses to AZD1222 COVID-19 vaccine. Assay: immunoSEQ multiplex PCR; the TCRdb copy retains only in-frame clones and omits some. The repertoire holds tens of thousands of clones, with less than 90% as singletons. The sequencing used peripheral blood, collected 28 days after the second AZD1222 dose. The origin of the receptors is an adult who received the AZD1222 COVID-19 vaccine.

CDR3: CASTLQLAGWADTQYF. CDR3 nucleotide sequence: TGTGCCAGCACCCTCCAACTAGCAGGTTGGGCAGATACGCAGTATTTT. This chain joins TRBV21-1 and TRBJ2-3; the table's D call, TRBD2, has no DNA check behind it. TRBV21-1 has pseudogene status. This CDR3 contains 16 residues.

This clone turned up a few times. The chain recombines TRBV2 with TRBJ2-7; 11 nucleotides line up with TRBD2. J lost 7 bases, V lost 7 bases, and 3 bases had no gene match. CDR1 is SNHLY and CDR2 is FYNNEI in the germline V gene. The length of the CDR3 is 12 residues. The CDR3 spells CASKRTSGEQYF. DNA of the CDR3: TGTGCCAGCAAGAGGACTAGCGGGGAGCAGTACTTC.

This clone has a single count. The chain recombines TRBV27 with TRBJ2-7; D tentatively fits TRBD1 or TRBD2 (6 bases each). V was cut by 2 bases and J by 2 bases, with 10 bases left in between. CDR1 and CDR2 from the germline V gene are MNHEY and SMNVEV (reference sequence). This CDR3 is 14 amino acids long. As DNA, the CDR3 is TGTGCCAGCAGTTTAGAGGGGGGAGCCTACGAGCAGTACTTC. This sequence encodes CASSLEGGAYEQYF.

The rearrangement links TRBV29-1 to TRBJ2-5; D may correspond to TRBD1 or TRBD2 (6 bases each). Germline V lookup: CDR1 SQVTM, CDR2 ANQGSEA. This CDR3 has 12 amino acids. Trimming took 3 bases from V and 5 from J, leaving 10 bases between them. This CDR3 reads CSVDGGWETQYF. The CDR3 nucleotides read TGCAGCGTTGACGGGGGCTGGGAGACCCAGTACTTC.

CDR3 nucleotide sequence: TGTGCCAGCAGCCCCCCCATGGGGACCCAGTACTTC. Its protein product is CASSPPMGTQYF. The rearrangement links TRBV5-4 to TRBJ2-5; D remains ambiguous. Germline CDR1 is SGHNT and CDR2 is YYREEE (reference sequence). The CDR3 sequence is 12 residues long. V lost 4 bases and J lost 7, with 11 bases in between.

This clone was seen once. The chain carries TRBV11-3 and TRBJ1-5; 7 positions match TRBD1. The CDR3 is 16 residues long. Per the germline V gene, CDR1 is SGHNT and CDR2 is YENEEA. Losses at the gene ends were 5 bases for V and 7 bases for J; bases not matched to a gene: 14. The CDR3 nucleotides read TGTGCCAGCAGCCCGACCGGGACAGTAATTAACCAGCCCCAGCATTTT. As protein: CASSPTGTVINQPQHF.

The chain couples TRBV5-6 to TRBJ2-1, with 10 bases that match TRBD2. Unmatched junction bases numbered 7, after V lost 2 bases and J lost 2 bases. Per the germline V gene, CDR1 is SGHDT and CDR2 is YYEEEE. CDR3 length equals 17 residues. DNA for the CDR3: TGTGCCAGCAGCTTAGTCCTAGCGGGGGCCCCCTACAATGAGCAGTTCTTC. As protein: CASSLVLAGAPYNEQFF. Full variable domain (missing parts from reference TRBV5-6 and TRBJ2-1): DAGVTQSPTHLIKTRGQQVTLRCSPKSGHDTVSWYQQALGQGPQFIFQYYEEEERQRGNFPDRFSGHQFPNYSSELNVNALLLGDSALYLCASSLVLAGAPYNEQFFGPGTRLTVL.